One sample yielded the 16 T cell receptor beta chains listed below, sequenced in a study of blood T cell repertoires in COVID-19. Clones were sequenced by immunoSEQ multiplex PCR, and TCRdb holds only the in-frame ones, with some missing. In the table there are about 83,000 clones, about 85% of which are singletons. Input material: peripheral blood. These receptor sequences come from a woman in her fifties or sixties with active or convalescent COVID-19.

V gene TRBV7-9 combines with J gene TRBJ1-2; D gene uncertain. Germline CDR1 and CDR2: SEHNR and FQNEAQ (reference sequence). The CDR3 consists of 14 residues. V lost 0 bases and J 8 bases, leaving 13 bases between the germline ends. The CDR3 here is CASSLATMVEGYTF. CDR3 coding DNA: TGTGCCAGCAGCTTAGCTACTATGGTGGAGGGCTACACCTTC.

As concerns this clone: Compared with germline, one end of the junction differs, possibly owing to a read error. V is TRBV10-2 and J is TRBJ2-7, with 11 bases matching TRBD2. The CDR3 extends over 15 amino acids. Germline V gene sequence: CDR1 WSHSY, CDR2 SAAADI. This chain's CDR3 is CASSERTSGFYDVNF. CDR3 DNA sequence: TGCGCCAGCAGTGAACGGACTAGCGGGTTCTACGATGTGAACTTC.

The chain uses TRBV7-9 and TRBJ2-1; TRBD1 matches at 7 bases. CDR3 size: 16 residues. The V gene's germline CDR1 is SEHNR and CDR2 FQNEAQ (reference sequence). Trimming removed 5 bases from V and 2 bases from J; junction bases left unmatched: 9. The CDR3 region has the DNA TGTGCCAGCAGCCACCAGACAGGGATCCCCTACAATGAGCAGTTCTTC. Translating gives CASSHQTGIPYNEQFF. Together with reference TRBV7-9 and TRBJ2-1, the CDR3 gives the full variable domain: DTGVSQNPRHKITKRGQNVTFRCDPISEHNRLYWYRQTLGQGPEFLTYFQNEAQLEKSRLLSDRFSAERPKGSFSTLEIQRTEQGDSAMYLCASSHQTGIPYNEQFFGPGTRLTVL.

V usage is TRBV15 and J usage is TRBJ1-4, with 9 positions matching TRBD1. Germline V gene sequence: CDR1 LNHNV, CDR2 YYDKDF (reference sequence). J gave up 6 bases and V 1 base, and 6 bases lay outside the gene matches. The CDR3 extends over 16 amino acids. The CDR3 here is CATSRVLWDRDEKLFF. CDR3 DNA sequence: TGTGCCACCAGCAGAGTTTTGTGGGACAGGGATGAAAAACTGTTTTTT.

The chain is built from TRBV19 and TRBJ2-1; 8 nucleotides agree with TRBD2. V gave up 7 bases and J gave up 2 bases; unmatched junction bases: 4. The CDR3 loop spans 14 amino acids. Germline V gene lookup returns CDR1 LNHDA and CDR2 SQIVND (reference sequence). In DNA form, the CDR3 reads TGTGCCAGTACCGGGAGGGTCACCTACAATGAGCAGTTCTTC. Translation: CASTGRVTYNEQFF.

J is TRBJ1-1 and V is TRBV6-5, with unresolved D. Trimming removed 6 bases from V and 2 bases from J, with 10 bases in between. The CDR3 sequence is 13 residues long. CDR1 is MNHEY, CDR2 SVGAGI, per germline. The CDR3, as DNA: TGTGCCAGCAGACACGCACAAAACACTGAAGCTTTCTTT. This translates into CASRHAQNTEAFF.

The V and J genes are TRBV6-5 and TRBJ2-7; 7 bases are shared with TRBD1. The CDR3 runs to 15 residues. Trimming cost V 5 bases and J 6 bases; bases outside gene matches: 13. In germline, CDR1 is MNHEY, CDR2 SVGAGI. The CDR3 region has the DNA TGTGCCAGCAGTCTGCCGAGCGACAGGGTTGGCGAGCAGTACTTC. This encodes CASSLPSDRVGEQYF.

The chain employs TRBV12-3 or TRBV12-4 and TRBJ2-3; D call uncertain. V lost 5 bases and J lost 0, with 6 bases in between. The CDR3 sequence is 13 residues long. The CDR3 DNA follows: TGTGCCAGCAGTCCCCAGAGCACAGATACGCAGTATTTT. This encodes CASSPQSTDTQYF.

This clone has just a few counts. The chain combines TRBV5-5 with TRBJ1-6, with D unresolved. Per germline, CDR1 SGHKS and CDR2 YYEKEE (reference sequence). CDR3 length equals 18 residues. Deletions cut 4 bases from V and 7 bases from J, with 24 bases between. The CDR3 DNA follows: TGTGCCAGCAGCCCTCCAGATTCCCCCGGGGATGAGAATTCACCCCTCCACTTT. Its protein product is CASSPPDSPGDENSPLHF.

This chain connects TRBV4-3 to TRBJ2-3; D is undetermined. Looked up from germline, CDR1 is LGHNA and CDR2 is YSLEER. This CDR3 comprises 16 residues. Deletions cut 0 bases from V and 4 bases from J, with 14 bases between. CDR3 loop: CASSQDMARRADTQYF. The CDR3 nucleotides read TGCGCCAGCAGCCAAGATATGGCCCGACGGGCAGATACGCAGTATTTT.

J is TRBJ2-7 and V is TRBV5-1; D is ambiguous. CDR1 and CDR2 (germline): SGHRS, YFSETQ. V lost 9 bases, J lost 1 base, and 17 bases lay in between. The length of the CDR3 is 14 residues. CDR3 nucleotide sequence: TGCGCCACCTCCCCTGAGGTCATGTCCTACGAGCAGTACTTC. Translating gives CATSPEVMSYEQYF.

The V and J genes are TRBV30 and TRBJ1-2; TRBD1 aligns across 7 bases. This CDR3 is built from 13 residues. V trimming: 3 bases; J trimming: 1 base; junction bases outside the gene matches: 2. Germline loops: CDR1 GTSNPN, CDR2 SVGIG (reference sequence). The DNA of the CDR3 is TGTGCCTGGAGGACAGGGAGTAACTATGGCTACACCTTC. Its protein product is CAWRTGSNYGYTF.

The V gene is TRBV5-4, the J gene TRBJ2-5; the D is unclear. Germline V gene lookup returns CDR1 SGHNT and CDR2 YYREEE (reference sequence). The V gene lost 1 base and the J gene lost 1 base, with 8 bases spanning the gap. The length of the CDR3 is 14 residues. This chain's CDR3 is CASSLSNAQETQYF. CDR3 in DNA: TGTGCCAGCAGCTTGTCTAACGCCCAAGAGACCCAGTACTTC.

This clone was detected once. This sequence joins TRBV7-3 and TRBJ2-5, with TRBD2 matching 15 bases. J was trimmed by 4 bases and V by 5 bases; bases with no gene match: 5. The CDR3 consists of 16 residues. CDR1 is SGHTA and CDR2 is FQGTGA in the germline V gene. The CDR3 DNA reads as TGTGCCAGCAGCACCCGGACTAGCGGGGGGGCAGAGACCCAGTACTTC. It encodes CASSTRTSGGAETQYF.

This chain connects TRBV7-7 to TRBJ2-1; 9 positions match TRBD2. V shed 4 bases, J shed 0 bases, and the junction held 7 bases outside the gene matches. Germline CDR1 SSHAT, CDR2 FNYEAQ (reference sequence). The length of the CDR3 is 17 residues. CDR3 DNA: TGTGCCAGCAGCTATAGCGGGGGCCCCAGCTCCTACAATGAGCAGTTCTTC. It encodes CASSYSGGPSSYNEQFF.

The rearrangement joins TRBV2 to TRBJ1-1, with 8 bases matching TRBD1. This CDR3 contains 14 residues. Germline-derived CDR1 and CDR2 are SNHLY and FYNNEI. V dropped 9 bases and J dropped 2; count of bases not matched to a gene: 8. The CDR3 loop is CASDRGGENTEAFF. In DNA, the CDR3 is TGTGCCAGTGACAGGGGTGGGGAAAACACTGAAGCTTTCTTT.